The 16 T cell receptor beta chains presented below share a single source sample, sequenced in a study of identical twins. TCRdb redid the calling of the 5' RACE reads with MiXCR, one entry per CDR3 protein. Of around 340,000 distinct CDR3 sequences listed, 8.5% to 10% are singletons. Sequencing input: naive T cells sorted from blood. The receptors come from a woman aged 45-65 years in good health.

The chain joins TRBV10-2 to TRBJ2-7, with TRBD2 identical over 11 bases. The CDR3 is 15 amino acids. Trimming removed 8 bases from V and 4 bases from J; junction bases left unmatched: 10. Per germline, CDR1 WSHSY and CDR2 SAAADI. The DNA for the CDR3 is TGCGCCAGCGGTACAACCGGACTAGCGGGTTACGAGCAGTACTTC. Translating it yields CASGTTGLAGYEQYF.

This clonotype was observed a few times. CDR3 nucleotide sequence: TGTGCCACCACTGTCCGGGACCCTAGCACAGATACGCAGTATTTT. Amino acid sequence: CATTVRDPSTDTQYF. The gene calls are TRBV6-5 and TRBJ2-3, with D perhaps being TRBD1 or TRBD2 (5 bases each). Germline V gene sequence: CDR1 MNHEY, CDR2 SVGAGI. The CDR3 contains 15 residues. V was trimmed by 10 bases and J by 0 bases, leaving 17 bases between them.

This clonotype was seen only a few times. This sequence joins TRBV6-5 and TRBJ2-7; D is perhaps TRBD2 (5 bases). Germline assignment: CDR1 MNHEY and CDR2 SVGAGI. The CDR3 is 15 residues long. The germline V and J ends were trimmed by 6 bases and 2 bases, with 17 bases remaining between them. The CDR3 here is CASSPDWSGTYEQYF. In DNA, the CDR3 is TGTGCCAGCAGCCCCGACTGGAGCGGTACCTACGAGCAGTACTTC.

This clonotype was seen at least ten times. This rearrangement joins TRBV5-1 to TRBJ2-3; the match to TRBD2 covers 12 bases. The V gene's germline CDR1 is SGHRS and CDR2 YFSETQ. Unmatched junction bases numbered 4, after V lost 4 bases and J lost 1 base. The CDR3 has 16 residues. As DNA, the CDR3 is TGCGCCAGCAGCGGTAGACTAGCGGGAGGCACAGATACGCAGTATTTT. Its translation is CASSGRLAGGTDTQYF.

The rearrangement links TRBV11-2 to TRBJ2-5; D remains unclear. The CDR3 has 15 residues. The V end was cut by 1 base, the J end by 0 bases, with 9 bases between. In germline, CDR1 is SGHAT, CDR2 FQNNGV. DNA of the CDR3: TGTGCCAGCAGCTTAGGCGTTGGGTACCAAGAGACCCAGTACTTC. Translating gives CASSLGVGYQETQYF. The variable domain in full, with the rest retrieved from reference TRBV11-2 and TRBJ2-5, is EAGVAQSPRYKIIEKRQSVAFWCNPISGHATLYWYQQILGQGPKLLIQFQNNGVVDDSQLPKDRFSAERLKGVDSTLKIQPAKLEDSAVYLCASSLGVGYQETQYFGPGTRLLVL.

V usage is TRBV4-1 and J usage is TRBJ1-1; no firm D call. Germline V gene sequence: CDR1 MGHRA, CDR2 YSYEKL. This CDR3 comprises 12 residues. Trimming removed 2 bases from V and 5 bases from J, with 6 bases in between. CDR3 nucleotides: TGCGCCAGCAGCCAACATGGAACTGAAGCTTTCTTT. It translates to CASSQHGTEAFF.

This clonotype occurred many times. The chain employs TRBV7-8 and TRBJ2-1; TRBD2 matches at 8 bases. The V segment lost 6 bases and the J segment 3 bases; nucleotides outside the gene matches: 16. CDR1 is SGHVS, CDR2 FQNEAQ, per germline. The CDR3 extends over 18 amino acids. The CDR3 nucleotides read TGTGCCAGCAGTCTAGGGGGGGGGCTAGCGGGCCGCTACAATGAGCAGTTCTTC. This gives the protein CASSLGGGLAGRYNEQFF. Complete variable domain (other parts from reference TRBV7-8 and TRBJ2-1): GAGVSQSPRYKVAKRGQDVALRCDPISGHVSLFWYQQALGQGPEFLTYFQNEAQLDKSGLPSDRFFAERPEGSVSTLKIQRTQQEDSAVYLCASSLGGGLAGRYNEQFFGPGTRLTVL.

This clonotype appeared a few times. The chain uses TRBV6-1 and TRBJ2-7, with D maybe TRBD1 (5 bases). The CDR3 covers 13 residues. Germline V gene data show CDR1 as MNHNS and CDR2 as SASEGT. Trimming shortened V by 2 bases and J by 7 bases, and 12 bases separated the two germline ends. CDR3 nucleotide sequence: TGTGCCAGCAGTGAAATCAGGAAGGGGGAGCAGTACTTC. Amino acids: CASSEIRKGEQYF.

This clonotype was counted ten times or more. The V and J genes are TRBV4-1 and TRBJ1-1; D is unclear. Germline CDR1 reads MGHRA; CDR2 reads YSYEKL. The CDR3 runs 13 residues. Trimming took 1 base from V and 2 from J, leaving 5 bases between them. The CDR3 region is CASSQVLNTEAFF. The CDR3 nucleotides read TGCGCCAGCAGCCAAGTTCTTAACACTGAAGCTTTCTTT.

This clonotype was counted many times. V usage is TRBV7-2 and J usage is TRBJ2-5; D possibly corresponds to TRBD2 (6 bases). The CDR3 has 14 residues. The V end was cut by 5 bases, the J end by 0 bases, with 10 bases between. Germline V gene lookup returns CDR1 SGHTA and CDR2 FQGNSA. The CDR3 nucleotides are TGTGCCAGCAGCGAGTCGGGAGACCAAGAGACCCAGTACTTC. Its protein product is CASSESGDQETQYF.

The chain joins TRBV19 to TRBJ1-1; 7 bases line up with TRBD1. Germline V CDR1 and CDR2: LNHDA, SQIVND (reference sequence). Losses at the gene ends were 1 base for V and 1 base for J; bases not matched to a gene: 6. This CDR3 has 16 residues. Here the CDR3 reads CASSIGTGRWNTEAFF. CDR3 DNA: TGTGCCAGTAGTATAGGGACAGGTAGATGGAACACTGAAGCTTTCTTT.

This clonotype came up many times. The chain carries TRBV9 and TRBJ1-2, with D perhaps matching TRBD1 (5 bases). The V gene's germline CDR1 is SGDLS and CDR2 YYNGEE. Trimming cost V 0 bases and J 6 bases, with 15 bases left between them. The CDR3 is 15 residues long. The CDR3 DNA is TGTGCCAGCAGCGTAGGAGGGGCAGGAGGGGATGGCTACACCTTC. It yields the protein CASSVGGAGGDGYTF.

The chain uses TRBV6-5 and TRBJ1-6; D is possibly TRBD1 (5 bases). Germline V lookup: CDR1 MNHEY, CDR2 SVGAGI. This CDR3 region has 12 residues. Trimming removed 2 bases at V and 12 bases at J, with 8 bases between. CDR3 bases: TGTGCCAGCAGTTACACGGGGGGACCCCTCCACTTT. Encoded protein: CASSYTGGPLHF.

The chain has TRBV20-1 and TRBJ2-1; D is possibly TRBD1 (6 bases). Germline assignment: CDR1 DFQATT and CDR2 SNEGSKA (reference sequence). This CDR3 has 12 residues. The CDR3 DNA is TGCAGGCCCAAACAGGGTGTGAATGAGCAGTTCTTC. Its protein is CRPKQGVNEQFF.

This sequence joins TRBV9 and TRBJ2-5, with a weak D call TRBD2 (5 bases). Between the trimmed V and J ends, which lost 3 bases and 5 bases, there was a span of 20 bases. The CDR3 totals 16 residues. Germline assignment: CDR1 SGDLS and CDR2 YYNGEE. The DNA for the CDR3 is TGTGCCAGCAGCGGTGCTTTCGGAGGCCTTAGGGAGACCCAGTACTTC. This translates into CASSGAFGGLRETQYF.

V and J are TRBV11-2 and TRBJ2-1; D is ambiguous. V lost 1 base and J 5 bases, leaving 9 bases between the germline ends. The germline gives CDR1 SGHAT, CDR2 FQNNGV. This CDR3 spans 14 amino acids. In nucleotides, the CDR3 is TGTGCCAGCAGCTTAGGTGCGGAACACAATGAGCAGTTCTTC. This encodes CASSLGAEHNEQFF.